The 21 T cell receptor beta chains given below trace back to one sample, sequenced in a study of blood T cell repertoires in COVID-19. The repertoire was sequenced with immunoSEQ multiplex PCR; TCRdb's copy has only in-frame clones and lacks some. Of some 200,000 clones listed, more than 65% were seen once; the top ten hold about 12%. Sample: peripheral blood. The source is a human donor in a cohort sampled during active COVID-19.

The chain uses TRBV11-1 and TRBJ1-3; D unresolved. Germline V gives CDR1 SGHAT, CDR2 FQDESV (reference sequence). The CDR3 extends over 16 amino acids. With 0 bases removed from V and 0 bases from J, the gap between germline ends came to 9 bases. The CDR3 spells CASSLAPTASGNTIYF. The DNA for the CDR3 is TGTGCCAGCAGCTTAGCGCCAACAGCCTCTGGAAACACCATATATTTT. Filled out from reference TRBV11-1 and TRBJ1-3, the complete variable domain reads EAEVAQSPRYKITEKSQAVAFWCDPISGHATLYWYRQILGQGPELLVQFQDESVVDDSQLPKDRFSAERLKGVDSTLKIQPAELGDSAMYLCASSLAPTASGNTIYFGEGSWLTVV.

The rearrangement links TRBV24-1 to TRBJ2-2; no reliable D call. V gave up 4 bases and J gave up 8 bases, with 16 bases separating them. The CDR3 has 15 residues. In germline, CDR1 is KGHDR, CDR2 SFDVKD. In nucleotides, the CDR3 is TGTGCCACCAGTGACCCTAACGTCGGGTCGGGGGAGCTGTTTTTT. Protein: CATSDPNVGSGELFF.

The rearrangement joins TRBV7-9 to TRBJ2-3, with D unresolved. V lost 5 bases and J lost 2, with 14 bases in between. The CDR3 totals 15 residues. Germline V lookup: CDR1 SEHNR, CDR2 FQNEAQ (reference sequence). The CDR3, as DNA: TGTGCCAGCAGCCCGAGTGTACTTAACACAGATACGCAGTATTTT. Protein: CASSPSVLNTDTQYF.

V gene TRBV7-2 combines with J gene TRBJ1-6; D perhaps matches TRBD1 (5 bases). Germline-derived CDR1 and CDR2 are SGHTA and FQGNSA. There are 15 residues in the CDR3. The V gene lost 3 bases and the J gene lost 9 bases, with 15 bases spanning the gap. Written as DNA, the CDR3 is TGTGCCAGCAGCTTGGACCAGGGTATGAGTTCACCCCTCCACTTT. Its protein is CASSLDQGMSSPLHF.

The gene calls are TRBV2 and TRBJ1-4; the match to TRBD1 covers 9 bases. Trimming removed 6 bases from V and 8 bases from J; junction bases left unmatched: 10. CDR1 SNHLY and CDR2 FYNNEI come from the germline V gene. The CDR3 is 15 residues long. Here the CDR3 reads CASRDPGQGGEKLFF. In DNA, the CDR3 is TGTGCCAGCAGGGACCCGGGACAGGGTGGGGAAAAACTGTTTTTT.

About this clone itself: The sample contains more than one DNA sequence encoding this CDR3. The rearrangement uses TRBV5-1 and TRBJ2-5; D might be TRBD1 (6 bases). The length of the CDR3 is 14 residues. Germline V gives CDR1 SGHRS, CDR2 YFSETQ. V lost 1 base and J lost 2, with 9 bases in between. CDR3 amino acids: CASSLRTGQETQYF. CDR3 sequence (DNA): TGCGCCAGCAGCTTGAGAACAGGGCAAGAGACCCAGTACTTC.

The chain carries TRBV28 and TRBJ2-4, with no clear D. Germline V gives CDR1 MDHEN, CDR2 SYDVKM. The V end lost 4 bases, the J end lost 11 bases, and 15 bases lay between the germline ends. This CDR3 region has 13 residues. The CDR3 bases are TGTGCCAGCAGTTCCCTTATTCACCCGGTTCAGTACTTC. Its protein is CASSSLIHPVQYF. Based on the CDR3 plus reference TRBV28 and TRBJ2-4, the full variable domain is DVKVTQSSRYLVKRTGEKVFLECVQDMDHENMFWYRQDPGLGLRLIYFSYDVKMKEKGDIPEGYSVSREKKERFSLILESASTNQTSMYLCASSSLIHPVQYFGAGTRLSVL.

The rearrangement links TRBV24-1 to TRBJ2-1; 9 bases match TRBD1. There are 16 residues in the CDR3. Trimming took 0 bases from V and 7 from J; bases not matched to a gene: 6. CDR1 and CDR2 from the germline V gene are KGHDR and SFDVKD. CDR3 DNA sequence: TGTGCCACCAGTGATTTGCGGACAGGGGAGGGGAATGAGCAGTTCTTC. This codes for CATSDLRTGEGNEQFF.

The rearrangement links TRBV29-1 to TRBJ2-1; a possible D gene is TRBD1 (5 bases). V lost 1 base, J lost 1 base, and 11 bases lay in between. The CDR3 covers 15 residues. CDR1 and CDR2 (germline): SQVTM, ANQGSEA. CDR3 residues: CSVEVGAVSYNEQFF. The CDR3 coding sequence is TGCAGCGTTGAAGTAGGGGCTGTTTCCTACAATGAGCAGTTCTTC.

Note on this clone: The sample holds other DNA sequences that translate to the same CDR3. The chain joins TRBV9 to TRBJ2-1; TRBD2 agrees at 9 bases. V lost 5 bases to trimming and J lost 0 bases; unmatched junction nucleotides: 3. The CDR3 has 15 amino acids. The germline CDR1 and CDR2 sequences are SGDLS and YYNGEE. CDR3: CASSVSGSSYNEQFF. The CDR3 DNA follows: TGTGCCAGCAGTGTTAGCGGGAGCTCCTACAATGAGCAGTTCTTC.

The chain combines TRBV19 with TRBJ2-1; D might be TRBD2 (6 bases). Trimming removed 6 bases from V and 7 bases from J, with 13 bases in between. The CDR3 loop spans 13 amino acids. Germline V gene data show CDR1 as LNHDA and CDR2 as SQIVND (reference sequence). In nucleotides, the CDR3 is TGTGCCAGTAGCCCGGAGGGAAGGAATGAGCAGTTCTTC. Protein: CASSPEGRNEQFF.

V and J are TRBV19 and TRBJ2-7, with D uncertain. The CDR3 is 13 residues long. From germline, CDR1 is LNHDA and CDR2 SQIVND (reference sequence). V lost 0 bases to trimming and J lost 3 bases, with 6 bases between them. The DNA of the CDR3 is TGTGCCAGTAGTATAGACCCAGGCTACGAGCAGTACTTC. It codes for CASSIDPGYEQYF.

Of note for this clone: This CDR3 is also generated by other DNA sequences in the sample. J is TRBJ2-1 and V is TRBV29-1, with TRBD2 identical over 12 bases. The germline gives CDR1 SQVTM, CDR2 ANQGSEA. CDR3 length: 13 residues. J lost 7 bases, V lost 3 bases, and 1 base had no gene match. Here the CDR3 DNA reads TGCAGCGTTGATGGACTAGCGGGAAATGAGCAGTTCTTC. Encoded protein: CSVDGLAGNEQFF.

This chain uses TRBV3-1 (or the pseudogene TRBV3-2) with TRBJ2-5; TRBD2 matches 7 bases. After removal of 4 bases from V and 1 base from J, the junction contained 6 bases not matched to a gene. The CDR3 has 15 amino acids. Germline V gene data show CDR1 as LGHDT and CDR2 as YNNKEL (reference sequence). CDR3 DNA sequence: TGTGCCAGCAGCCGTGTCTCTAGCGGCCAAGAGACCCAGTACTTC. Protein product: CASSRVSSGQETQYF.

V usage is TRBV27 and J usage is TRBJ2-7, with 12 nucleotides matching TRBD2. The CDR3 runs 16 residues. The germline gives CDR1 MNHEY, CDR2 SMNVEV (reference sequence). Trimming cost V 5 bases and J 4 bases; bases outside gene matches: 9. DNA for the CDR3: TGTGCCAGCAGTCCCACTGGGACTAGCGGGTATTACGAGCAGTACTTC. It yields the protein CASSPTGTSGYYEQYF.

CDR3 in DNA: TGTGCCAGCAGCCCAGGACTGCCCCCCTATGGCTACACCTTC. Translation: CASSPGLPPYGYTF. The chain has TRBV7-2 and TRBJ1-2; D uncertain. Germline-derived CDR1 and CDR2 are SGHTA and FQGNSA. The V end lost 5 bases, the J end lost 4 bases, and 14 bases lay between the germline ends. The CDR3 runs to 14 residues. Drawing the rest from reference TRBV7-2 and TRBJ1-2, the complete variable domain is GAGVSQSPSNKVTEKGKDVELRCDPISGHTALYWYRQSLGQGLEFLIYFQGNSAPDKSGLPSDRFSAERTGGSVSTLTIQRTQQEDSAVYLCASSPGLPPYGYTFGSGTRLTVV.

The rearrangement joins TRBV28 to TRBJ1-6, with TRBD1 matching 10 bases. Trimming took 6 bases from V and 6 from J; bases not matched to a gene: 5. Germline V lookup: CDR1 MDHEN, CDR2 SYDVKM. The CDR3 runs 15 residues. This CDR3 reads CASRTRDRGNSPLHF. The DNA of the CDR3 is TGTGCCAGCAGGACCAGGGACAGGGGTAATTCACCCCTCCACTTT.

The chain couples TRBV19 to TRBJ2-7, with 7 bases lining up with TRBD1. CDR3 length equals 14 residues. The germline V gene encodes CDR1 LNHDA and CDR2 SQIVND (reference sequence). The J segment lost 6 bases and the V segment lost 1 base, leaving 6 bases of the junction unmatched. The CDR3 sequence is CASSIGQGPLEQYF. The CDR3 coding sequence is TGTGCCAGTAGTATAGGACAGGGTCCTCTCGAGCAGTACTTC.

The genes are TRBV25-1 and TRBJ1-5, with D possibly being TRBD1 (6 bases). Trimming removed 8 bases from V and 2 bases from J, with 13 bases in between. Germline V gene lookup returns CDR1 MGHDK and CDR2 SYGVNS. The CDR3 length is 14 residues. The CDR3 nucleotides read TGTGCCAGCTCAGTAGGGGGAGGCAATCAGCCCCAGCATTTT. This sequence encodes CASSVGGGNQPQHF.

This CDR3 reads CASSESGSGSIYTQYF. In DNA form, the CDR3 reads TGTGCCAGCAGTGAAAGTGGTAGCGGGAGTATCTATACGCAGTATTTT. The V gene is TRBV6-1, the J gene TRBJ2-3; 9 bases are shared with TRBD2. Germline V gives CDR1 MNHNS, CDR2 SASEGT. The V segment lost 2 bases and the J segment 7 bases; nucleotides outside the gene matches: 10. The CDR3 runs to 16 residues.

The V and J genes are TRBV7-6 and TRBJ2-3; 9 nucleotides match TRBD2. Germline assignment: CDR1 SGHVS and CDR2 FNYEAQ. The V segment lost 2 bases and the J segment 0 bases; nucleotides outside the gene matches: 3. The CDR3 has 16 residues. CDR3 coding DNA: TGTGCCAGCAGCTTATCTAGCGGGACGAGCACAGATACGCAGTATTTT. Translation gives CASSLSSGTSTDTQYF.